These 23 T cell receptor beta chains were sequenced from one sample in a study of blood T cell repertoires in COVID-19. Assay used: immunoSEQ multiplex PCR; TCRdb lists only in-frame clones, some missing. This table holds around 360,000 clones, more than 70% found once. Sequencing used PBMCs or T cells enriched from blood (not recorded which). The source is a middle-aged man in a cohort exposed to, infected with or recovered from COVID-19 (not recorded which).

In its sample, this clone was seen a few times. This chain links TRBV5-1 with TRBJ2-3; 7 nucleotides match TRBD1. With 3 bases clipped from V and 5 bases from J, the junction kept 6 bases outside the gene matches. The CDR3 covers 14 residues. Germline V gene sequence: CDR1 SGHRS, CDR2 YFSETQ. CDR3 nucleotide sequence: TGCGCCAGCAGCTCTGGACAGGTCGAAGATACGCAGTATTTT. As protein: CASSSGQVEDTQYF.

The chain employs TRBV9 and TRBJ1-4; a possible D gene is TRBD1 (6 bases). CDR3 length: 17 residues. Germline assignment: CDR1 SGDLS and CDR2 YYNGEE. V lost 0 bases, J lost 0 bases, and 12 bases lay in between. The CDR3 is CASSVVPQGPTNEKLFF. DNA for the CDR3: TGTGCCAGCAGCGTAGTTCCGCAGGGGCCAACTAATGAAAAACTGTTTTTT.

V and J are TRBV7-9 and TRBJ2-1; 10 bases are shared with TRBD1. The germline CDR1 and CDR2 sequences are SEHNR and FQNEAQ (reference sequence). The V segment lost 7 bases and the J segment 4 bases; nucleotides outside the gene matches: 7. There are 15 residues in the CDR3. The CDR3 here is CASTPTGGEYNEQFF. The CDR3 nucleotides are TGTGCCAGCACCCCGACAGGGGGCGAATACAATGAGCAGTTCTTC.

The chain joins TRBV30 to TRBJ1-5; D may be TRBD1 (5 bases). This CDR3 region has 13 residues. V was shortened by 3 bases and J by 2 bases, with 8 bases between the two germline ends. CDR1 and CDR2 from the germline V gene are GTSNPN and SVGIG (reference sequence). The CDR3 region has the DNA TGTGCCTGGAGCCCGACAGGCAATCAGCCCCAGCATTTT. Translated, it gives CAWSPTGNQPQHF.

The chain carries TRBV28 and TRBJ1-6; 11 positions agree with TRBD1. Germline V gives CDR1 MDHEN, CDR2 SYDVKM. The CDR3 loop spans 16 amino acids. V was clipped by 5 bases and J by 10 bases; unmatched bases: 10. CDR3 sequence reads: CASSPRRTGGSSPLHF. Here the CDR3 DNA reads TGTGCCAGCAGTCCCCGACGGACAGGGGGCAGCTCACCCCTCCACTTT.

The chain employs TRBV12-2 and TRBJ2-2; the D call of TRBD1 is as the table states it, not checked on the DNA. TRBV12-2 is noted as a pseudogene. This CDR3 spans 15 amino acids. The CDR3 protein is CASRHRTANTGELFF. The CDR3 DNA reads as TGTGCAAGTCGCCATCGGACAGCGAACACCGGGGAGCTGTTTTTT.

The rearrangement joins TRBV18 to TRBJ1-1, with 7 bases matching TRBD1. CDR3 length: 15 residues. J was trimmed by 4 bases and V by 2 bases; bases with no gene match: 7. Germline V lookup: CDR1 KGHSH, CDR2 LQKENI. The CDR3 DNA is TGTGCCAGCTCACCAGGTTTCTCAGGGGGCACTGAAGCTTTCTTT. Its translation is CASSPGFSGGTEAFF.

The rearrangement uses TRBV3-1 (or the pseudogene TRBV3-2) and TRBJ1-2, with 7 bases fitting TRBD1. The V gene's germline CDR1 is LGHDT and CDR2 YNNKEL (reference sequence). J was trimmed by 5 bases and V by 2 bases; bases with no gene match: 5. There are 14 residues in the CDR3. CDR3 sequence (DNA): TGTGCCAGCAGCCAATTTCGACAGGGTTATGGCTACACCTTC. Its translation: CASSQFRQGYGYTF.

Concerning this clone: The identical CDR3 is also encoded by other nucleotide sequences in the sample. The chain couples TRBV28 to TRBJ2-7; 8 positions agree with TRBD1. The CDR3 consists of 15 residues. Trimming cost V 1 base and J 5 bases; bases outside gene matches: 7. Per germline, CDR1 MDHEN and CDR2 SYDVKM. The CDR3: CASSLSAQGADEQYF. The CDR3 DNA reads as TGTGCCAGCAGTTTATCCGCCCAGGGGGCAGACGAGCAGTACTTC.

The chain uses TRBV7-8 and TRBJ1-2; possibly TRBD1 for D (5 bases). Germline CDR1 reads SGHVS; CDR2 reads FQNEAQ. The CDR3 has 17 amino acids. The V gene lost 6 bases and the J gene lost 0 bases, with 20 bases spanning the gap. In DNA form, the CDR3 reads TGTGCCAGCAGACGTCTCGGGGGTCCCAGGGCTAACTATGGCTACACCTTC. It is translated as CASRRLGGPRANYGYTF.

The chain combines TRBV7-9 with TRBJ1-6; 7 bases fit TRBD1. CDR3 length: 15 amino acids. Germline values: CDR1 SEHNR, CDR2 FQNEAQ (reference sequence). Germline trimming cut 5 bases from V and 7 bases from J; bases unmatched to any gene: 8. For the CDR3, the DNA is TGTGCCAGCAGCCCGCACCGGGACAGAAATTCACCCCTCCACTTT. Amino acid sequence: CASSPHRDRNSPLHF.

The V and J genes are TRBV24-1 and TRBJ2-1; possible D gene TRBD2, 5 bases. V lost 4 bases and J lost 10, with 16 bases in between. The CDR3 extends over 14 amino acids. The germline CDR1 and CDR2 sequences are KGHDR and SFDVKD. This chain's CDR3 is CATSEAGGLSEQFF. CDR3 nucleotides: TGTGCCACCAGTGAGGCGGGTGGGCTGAGCGAGCAGTTCTTC.

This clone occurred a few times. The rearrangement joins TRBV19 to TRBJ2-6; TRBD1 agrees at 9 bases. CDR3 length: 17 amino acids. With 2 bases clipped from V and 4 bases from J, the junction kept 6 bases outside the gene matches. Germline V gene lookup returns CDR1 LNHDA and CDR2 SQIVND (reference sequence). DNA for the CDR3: TGTGCCAGTAGTATAAGGACAGGGGAAAGCGGGGCCAACGTCCTGACTTTC. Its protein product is CASSIRTGESGANVLTF.

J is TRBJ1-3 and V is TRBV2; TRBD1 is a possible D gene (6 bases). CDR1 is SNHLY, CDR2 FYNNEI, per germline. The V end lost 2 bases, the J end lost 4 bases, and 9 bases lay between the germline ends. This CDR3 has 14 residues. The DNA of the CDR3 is TGTGCCAGCAGTGAACAGGGGCGAGGAAACACCATATATTTT. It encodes CASSEQGRGNTIYF. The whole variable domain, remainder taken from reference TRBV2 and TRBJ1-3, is EPEVTQTPSHQVTQMGQEVILRCVPISNHLYFYWYRQILGQKVEFLVSFYNNEISEKSEIFDDQFSVERPDGSNFTLKIRSTKLEDSAMYFCASSEQGRGNTIYFGEGSWLTVV.

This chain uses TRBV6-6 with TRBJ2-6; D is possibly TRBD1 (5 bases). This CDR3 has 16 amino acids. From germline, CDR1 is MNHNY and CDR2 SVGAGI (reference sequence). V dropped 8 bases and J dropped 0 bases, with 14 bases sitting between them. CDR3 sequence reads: CASFRGRDSGANVLTF. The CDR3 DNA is TGTGCCAGCTTCCGCGGCAGGGACTCTGGGGCCAACGTCCTGACTTTC.

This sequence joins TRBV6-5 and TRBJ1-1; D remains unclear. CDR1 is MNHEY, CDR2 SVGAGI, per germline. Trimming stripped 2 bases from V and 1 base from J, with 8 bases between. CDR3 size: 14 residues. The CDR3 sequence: CASSYGRKNTEAFF. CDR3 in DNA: TGTGCCAGCAGTTACGGCAGGAAGAACACTGAAGCTTTCTTT.

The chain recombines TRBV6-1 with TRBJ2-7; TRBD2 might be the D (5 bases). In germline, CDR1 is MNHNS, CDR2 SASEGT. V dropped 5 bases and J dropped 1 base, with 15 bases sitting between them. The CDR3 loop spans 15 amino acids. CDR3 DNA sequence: TGTGCCAGCAGTCTCGGACTTGCCTTATCCTACGAGCAGTACTTC. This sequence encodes CASSLGLALSYEQYF.

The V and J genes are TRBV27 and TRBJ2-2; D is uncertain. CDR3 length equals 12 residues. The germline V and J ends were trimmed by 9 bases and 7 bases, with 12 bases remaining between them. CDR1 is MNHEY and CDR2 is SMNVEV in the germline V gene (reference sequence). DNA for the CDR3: TGTGCCAGTGCACGGGTGGTCGGGGAGCTGTTTTTT. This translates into CASARVVGELFF.

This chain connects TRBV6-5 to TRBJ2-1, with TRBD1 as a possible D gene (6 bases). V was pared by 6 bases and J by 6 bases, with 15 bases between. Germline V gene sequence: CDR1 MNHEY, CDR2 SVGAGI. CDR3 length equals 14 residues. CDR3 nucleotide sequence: TGTGCCAGCAGCCCCGTTCTAGGGGGCAATGAGCAGTTCTTC. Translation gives CASSPVLGGNEQFF.

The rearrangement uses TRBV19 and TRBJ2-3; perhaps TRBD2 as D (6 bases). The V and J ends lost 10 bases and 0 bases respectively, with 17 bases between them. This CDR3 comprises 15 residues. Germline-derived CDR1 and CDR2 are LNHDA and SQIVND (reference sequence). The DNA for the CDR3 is TGTGCCACTAAACGGGGCGGGGTAAGCACAGATACGCAGTATTTT. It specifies CATKRGGVSTDTQYF.

The CDR3 here is CASSTLVGYYGYTF. As DNA, the CDR3 is TGTGCCAGCAGCACCCTAGTTGGGTACTATGGCTACACCTTC. The chain is built from TRBV5-5 and TRBJ1-2; D unclear. Trimming shortened V by 4 bases and J by 3 bases, and 13 bases separated the two germline ends. The CDR3 consists of 14 residues. Germline-derived CDR1 and CDR2 are SGHKS and YYEKEE (reference sequence).

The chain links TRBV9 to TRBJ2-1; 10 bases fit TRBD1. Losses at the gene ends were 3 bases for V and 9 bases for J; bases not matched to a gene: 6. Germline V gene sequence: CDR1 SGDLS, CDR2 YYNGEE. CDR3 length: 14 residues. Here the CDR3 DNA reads TGTGCCAGCAGCGCTCGGGACAGGGGTTTTGAGCAGTTCTTC. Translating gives CASSARDRGFEQFF. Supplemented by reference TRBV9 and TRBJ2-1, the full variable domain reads DSGVTQTPKHLITATGQRVTLRCSPRSGDLSVYWYQQSLDQGLQFLIQYYNGEERAKGNILERFSAQQFPDLHSELNLSSLELGDSALYFCASSARDRGFEQFFGPGTRLTVL.

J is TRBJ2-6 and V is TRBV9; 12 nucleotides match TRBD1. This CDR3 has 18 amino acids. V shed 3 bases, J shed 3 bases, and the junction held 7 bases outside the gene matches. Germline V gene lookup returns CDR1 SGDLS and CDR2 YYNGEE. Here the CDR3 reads CASSARDRGPFGANVLTF. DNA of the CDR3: TGTGCCAGCAGCGCCCGGGACAGGGGGCCGTTTGGGGCCAACGTCCTGACTTTC.